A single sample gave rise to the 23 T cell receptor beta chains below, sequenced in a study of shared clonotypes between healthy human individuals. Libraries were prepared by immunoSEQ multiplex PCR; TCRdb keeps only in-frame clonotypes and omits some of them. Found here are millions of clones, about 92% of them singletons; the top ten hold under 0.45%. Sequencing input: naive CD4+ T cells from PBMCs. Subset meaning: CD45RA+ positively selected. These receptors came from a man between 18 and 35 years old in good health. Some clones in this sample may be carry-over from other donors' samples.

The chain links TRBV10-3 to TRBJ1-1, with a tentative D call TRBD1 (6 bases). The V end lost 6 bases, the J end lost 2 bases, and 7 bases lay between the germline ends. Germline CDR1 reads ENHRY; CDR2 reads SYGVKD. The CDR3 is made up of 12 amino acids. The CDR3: CAIRGANTEAFF. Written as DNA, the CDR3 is TGTGCCATCAGGGGGGCCAACACTGAAGCTTTCTTT.

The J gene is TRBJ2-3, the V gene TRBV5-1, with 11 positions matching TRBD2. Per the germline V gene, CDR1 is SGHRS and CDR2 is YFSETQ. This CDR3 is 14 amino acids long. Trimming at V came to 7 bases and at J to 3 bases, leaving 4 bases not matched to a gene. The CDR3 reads CASATSGGTDTQYF. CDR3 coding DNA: TGCGCCAGCGCCACTAGCGGGGGAACAGATACGCAGTATTTT.

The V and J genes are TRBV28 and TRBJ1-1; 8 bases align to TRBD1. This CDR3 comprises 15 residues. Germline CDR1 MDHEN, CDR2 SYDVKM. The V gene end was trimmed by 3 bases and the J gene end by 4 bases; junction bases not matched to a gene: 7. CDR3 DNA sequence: TGTGCCAGCAGTTTCCGACAGGGGTGGTCCACTGAAGCTTTCTTT. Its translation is CASSFRQGWSTEAFF.

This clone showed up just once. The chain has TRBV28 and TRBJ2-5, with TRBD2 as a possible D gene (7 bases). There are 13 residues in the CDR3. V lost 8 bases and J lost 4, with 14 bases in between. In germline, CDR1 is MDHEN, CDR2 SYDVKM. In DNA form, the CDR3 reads TGTGCCAGCGGGGGCGGGAGTGCAGAGACCCAGTACTTC. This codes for CASGGGSAETQYF.

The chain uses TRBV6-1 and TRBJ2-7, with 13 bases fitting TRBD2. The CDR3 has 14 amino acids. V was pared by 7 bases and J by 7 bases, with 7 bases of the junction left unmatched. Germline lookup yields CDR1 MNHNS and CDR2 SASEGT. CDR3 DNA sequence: TGTGCCAGCACCGGACTAGCGGGAGCACGGGAGCAGTACTTC. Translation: CASTGLAGAREQYF.

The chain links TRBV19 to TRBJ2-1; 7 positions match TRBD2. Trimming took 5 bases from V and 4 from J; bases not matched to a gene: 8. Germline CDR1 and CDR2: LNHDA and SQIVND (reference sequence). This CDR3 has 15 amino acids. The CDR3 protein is CASSPLAGAYNEQFF. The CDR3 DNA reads TGTGCCAGTAGTCCTCTGGCGGGAGCATACAATGAGCAGTTCTTC.

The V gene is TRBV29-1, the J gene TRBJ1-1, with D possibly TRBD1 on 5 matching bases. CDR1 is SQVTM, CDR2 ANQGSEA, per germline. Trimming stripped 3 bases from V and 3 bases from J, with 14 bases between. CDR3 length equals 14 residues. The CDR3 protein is CSVELFRGDTEAFF. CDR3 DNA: TGCAGCGTTGAGTTGTTTCGGGGGGACACTGAAGCTTTCTTT.

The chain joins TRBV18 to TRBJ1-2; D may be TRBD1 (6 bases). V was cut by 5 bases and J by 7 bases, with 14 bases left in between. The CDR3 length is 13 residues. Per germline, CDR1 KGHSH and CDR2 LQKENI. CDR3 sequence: CASSMDSRSGYTF. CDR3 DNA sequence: TGTGCCAGCTCAATGGACAGTCGGAGTGGCTACACCTTC.

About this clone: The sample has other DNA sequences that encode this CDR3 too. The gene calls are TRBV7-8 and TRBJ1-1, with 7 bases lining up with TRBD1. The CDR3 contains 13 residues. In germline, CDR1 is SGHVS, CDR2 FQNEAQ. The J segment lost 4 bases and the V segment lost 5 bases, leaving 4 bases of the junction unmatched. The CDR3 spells CASSVRQGTEAFF. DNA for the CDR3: TGTGCCAGCAGCGTGAGACAGGGCACTGAAGCTTTCTTT.

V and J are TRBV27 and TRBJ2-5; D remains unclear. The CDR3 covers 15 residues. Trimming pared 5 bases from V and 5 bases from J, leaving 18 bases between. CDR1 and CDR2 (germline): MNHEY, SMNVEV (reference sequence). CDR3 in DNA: TGTGCCAGCAGTCCCCTGCTTAGCAAGGTGGAGACCCAGTACTTC. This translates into CASSPLLSKVETQYF.

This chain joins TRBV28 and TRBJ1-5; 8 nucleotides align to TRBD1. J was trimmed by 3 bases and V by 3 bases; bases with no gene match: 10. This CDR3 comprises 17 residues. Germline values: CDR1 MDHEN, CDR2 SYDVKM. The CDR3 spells CASSFRQGKYDNQPQHF. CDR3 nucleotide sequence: TGTGCCAGCAGTTTCCGACAGGGGAAATATGACAATCAGCCCCAGCATTTT.

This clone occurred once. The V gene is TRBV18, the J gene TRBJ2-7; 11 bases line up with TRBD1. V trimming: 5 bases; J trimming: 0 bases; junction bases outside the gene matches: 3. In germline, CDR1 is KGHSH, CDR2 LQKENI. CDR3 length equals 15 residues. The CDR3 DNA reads TGTGCCAGCTCAACCGGGACAGGGGGCTCCTACGAGCAGTACTTC. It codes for CASSTGTGGSYEQYF.

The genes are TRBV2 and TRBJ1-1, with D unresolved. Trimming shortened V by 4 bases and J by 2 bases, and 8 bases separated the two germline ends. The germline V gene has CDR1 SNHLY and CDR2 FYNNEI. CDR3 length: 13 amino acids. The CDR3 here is CASSGPANTEAFF. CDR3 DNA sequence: TGTGCCAGCAGTGGCCCAGCTAACACTGAAGCTTTCTTT.

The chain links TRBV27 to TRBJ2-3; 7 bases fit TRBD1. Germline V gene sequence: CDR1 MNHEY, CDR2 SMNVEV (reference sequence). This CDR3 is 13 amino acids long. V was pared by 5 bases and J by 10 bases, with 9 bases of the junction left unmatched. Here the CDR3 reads CASSPRSGQAQYF. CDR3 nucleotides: TGTGCCAGCAGTCCCCGGTCTGGACAGGCGCAGTATTTT.

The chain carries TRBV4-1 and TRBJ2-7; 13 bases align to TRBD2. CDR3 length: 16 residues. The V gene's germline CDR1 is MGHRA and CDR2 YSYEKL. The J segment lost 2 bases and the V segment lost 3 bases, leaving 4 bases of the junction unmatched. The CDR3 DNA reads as TGCGCCAGCAGCCAGAAGGGACTAGCGGGAACCTACGAGCAGTACTTC. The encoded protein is CASSQKGLAGTYEQYF.

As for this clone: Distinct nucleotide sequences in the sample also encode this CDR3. CDR3 amino acids: CASSLGQGYTGELFF. The CDR3 DNA is TGTGCCAGCAGCTTGGGGCAGGGATACACCGGGGAGCTGTTTTTT. The V and J genes are TRBV5-4 and TRBJ2-2, with a weak D call TRBD1 (5 bases). This CDR3 has 15 amino acids. V lost 0 bases, J lost 3 bases, and 9 bases lay in between. Germline assignment: CDR1 SGHNT and CDR2 YYREEE (reference sequence). Full variable domain (missing parts from reference TRBV5-4 and TRBJ2-2): ETGVTQSPTHLIKTRGQQVTLRCSSQSGHNTVSWYQQALGQGPQFIFQYYREEENGRGNFPPRFSGLQFPNYSSELNVNALELDDSALYLCASSLGQGYTGELFFGEGSRLTVL.

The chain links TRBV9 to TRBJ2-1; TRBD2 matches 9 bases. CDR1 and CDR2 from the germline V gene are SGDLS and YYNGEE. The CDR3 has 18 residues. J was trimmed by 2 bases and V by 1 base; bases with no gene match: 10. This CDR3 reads CASSVIPIAGDPYNEQFF. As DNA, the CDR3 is TGTGCCAGCAGCGTAATACCTATAGCGGGAGACCCCTACAATGAGCAGTTCTTC.

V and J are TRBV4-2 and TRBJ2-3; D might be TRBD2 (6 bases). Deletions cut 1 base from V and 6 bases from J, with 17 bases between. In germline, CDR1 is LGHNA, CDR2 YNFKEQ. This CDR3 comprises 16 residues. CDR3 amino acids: CASSQVGTPPADTQYF. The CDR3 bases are TGTGCCAGCAGCCAAGTAGGGACTCCACCAGCCGATACGCAGTATTTT.

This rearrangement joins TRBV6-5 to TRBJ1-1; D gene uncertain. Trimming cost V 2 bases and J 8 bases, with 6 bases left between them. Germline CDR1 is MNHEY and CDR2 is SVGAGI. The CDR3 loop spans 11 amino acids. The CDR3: CASSYGNEAFF. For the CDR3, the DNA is TGTGCCAGCAGTTACGGGAACGAAGCTTTCTTT.

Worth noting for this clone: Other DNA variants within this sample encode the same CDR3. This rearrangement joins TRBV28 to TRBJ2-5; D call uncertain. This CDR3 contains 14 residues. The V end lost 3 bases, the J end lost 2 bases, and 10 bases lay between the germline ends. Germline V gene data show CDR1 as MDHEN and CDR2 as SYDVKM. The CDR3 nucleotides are TGTGCCAGCAGTTTTTCGCGCGGACAAGAGACCCAGTACTTC. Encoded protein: CASSFSRGQETQYF. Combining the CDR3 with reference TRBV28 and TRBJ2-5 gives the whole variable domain DVKVTQSSRYLVKRTGEKVFLECVQDMDHENMFWYRQDPGLGLRLIYFSYDVKMKEKGDIPEGYSVSREKKERFSLILESASTNQTSMYLCASSFSRGQETQYFGPGTRLLVL.

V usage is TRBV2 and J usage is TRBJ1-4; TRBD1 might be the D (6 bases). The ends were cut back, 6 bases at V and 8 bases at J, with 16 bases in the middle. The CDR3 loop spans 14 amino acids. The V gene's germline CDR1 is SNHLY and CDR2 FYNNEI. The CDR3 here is CASRMRGSREKLFF. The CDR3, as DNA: TGTGCCAGCAGGATGAGGGGGTCAAGAGAAAAACTGTTTTTT.

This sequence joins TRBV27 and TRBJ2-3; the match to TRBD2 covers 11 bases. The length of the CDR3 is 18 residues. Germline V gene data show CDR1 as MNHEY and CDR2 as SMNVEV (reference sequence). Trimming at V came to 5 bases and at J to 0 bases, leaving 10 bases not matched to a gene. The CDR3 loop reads CASSAGLAAPLSTDTQYF. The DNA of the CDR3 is TGTGCCAGCAGTGCGGGACTAGCGGCGCCCCTAAGCACAGATACGCAGTATTTT.

The CDR3 here is CASRTDRGGDEKLFF. The CDR3 DNA reads TGTGCCAGCAGGACGGACAGGGGAGGCGATGAAAAACTGTTTTTT. The chain joins TRBV6-1 to TRBJ1-4, with 9 bases matching TRBD1. The V and J ends lost 6 bases and 6 bases, in that order; junction bases with no gene match: 8. Germline CDR1 is MNHNS and CDR2 is SASEGT. The CDR3 has 15 amino acids.